This is a list of T cell receptor beta chains from one sample in a study of T cell responses to AZD1222 COVID-19 vaccine. Sequenced by immunoSEQ multiplex PCR; TCRdb stores in-frame clones only, minus some. The sample lists 150,000 to 200,000 clones; over 80% were seen once. The material was peripheral blood, obtained 28 days after the second dose of the MenACWY control vaccine. These receptors all come from an adult who received the MenACWY meningococcal vaccine as a control. The CDR3 runs from the conserved cysteine through the conserved F or W. A D gene is named only where the DNA matches it firmly. The size field is filled for only some rows; it gives once, few, many or a size class.

TRBD1	TRBV4-3	many	13	TRBJ2-7	TGCGCCAGCAGCACCAAGACAGGGGGCGAGCAGTACTTC	CASSTKTGGEQYF
.	TRBV25-1	.	13	TRBJ2-1	TGTGCCAGCAGTGGGGCAGGGTCGAATGAGCAGTTCTTC	CASSGAGSNEQFF
TRBD1	TRBV3-1/TRBV3-2	.	15	TRBJ1-3	TGTGCCAGCAGTAGGGGACAGCGCTCTGGAAACACCATATATTTT	CASSRGQRSGNTIYF
TRBD1	TRBV5-4	.	15	TRBJ2-3	TGTGCCAGCAGTTGGACAGGGGACAGCAGAGATACGCAGTATTTT	CASSWTGDSRDTQYF
.	TRBV5-1	.	15	TRBJ1-1	TGCGCCAGCAGCTTGGGTCGGGGGGCGGACACTGAAGCTTTCTTT	CASSLGRGADTEAFF
.	TRBV6-5	.	15	TRBJ1-1	TGTGCCAGCAGTTACTCGTGGTCAGCTAACACTGAAGCTTTCTTT	CASSYSWSANTEAFF
.	TRBV19	.	16	TRBJ1-2	TGTGCCAGTAGTATATCCCCATCGGGGGTAAACTATGGCTACACCTTC	CASSISPSGVNYGYTF
.	TRBV15	once	16	TRBJ1-3	TGTGCCACCAGCAGAGATGGGAGCATCTCTGGAAACACCATATATTTT	CATSRDGSISGNTIYF
.	TRBV7-9	once	15	TRBJ2-3	TGTGCCAGCAGCTTATCTCGCGCTAGCACAGATACGCAGTATTTT	CASSLSRASTDTQYF
.	TRBV21-1	.	14	TRBJ1-1	TGTGCCAGTTGTCGGGACAGACATAACACTGAAGCTTTCTTT	CASCRDRHNTEAFF
TRBD1	TRBV28	.	15	TRBJ1-2	TGTGCCAGCAGACCGGCAGGGGGCTTATGGTATGGCTACACCTTC	CASRPAGGLWYGYTF
.	TRBV5-6	.	15	TRBJ2-1	TGTGCCAGCAGCTTGGTTACGGGGGCATACAATGAGCAGTTCTTC	CASSLVTGAYNEQFF
.	TRBV28	.	15	TRBJ1-5	TGTGCCAGCAGTTTCCGGTCAGGAGGAAGTCAGCCCCAGCATTTT	CASSFRSGGSQPQHF
.	TRBV28	.	13	TRBJ2-7	TGTGCCGGCTCGGACGGGCGGACCTACGAGCAGTACTTC	CAGSDGRTYEQYF
TRBD1	TRBV10-3	once	17	TRBJ1-2	TGTGCCATCAGTGAGTCGAACCAGGGACAGGGAAGGGTTGGCTACACCTTC	CAISESNQGQGRVGYTF
TRBD2	TRBV29-1	.	15	TRBJ2-3	TGCAGCGTTGCTCTAGCGGGGACTAGCACAGATACGCAGTATTTT	CSVALAGTSTDTQYF
TRBD2	TRBV7-7	.	16	TRBJ2-2	TGTGCCAGCAGCTCAGCGGGAGTGCCGGGGACCGGGGAGCTGTTTTTT	CASSSAGVPGTGELFF
.	TRBV7-9	few	16	TRBJ2-7	TGTGCCAGCAGCCGACCCGAGAGCGGAAGCTCCTACGAGCAGTACTTC	CASSRPESGSSYEQYF
.	TRBV30	.	20	TRBJ2-1	TGTGCCTGTACTCCACCCCCGGGACAGGGAAGCGGGAGGCGTTGGAATGAGCAGTTCTTC	CACTPPPGQGSGRRWNEQFF
.	TRBV11-2	.	14	TRBJ1-1	TGTGCCAGCAGCTTAGATTGGGTGAACACTGAAGCTTTCTTT	CASSLDWVNTEAFF
TRBD1	TRBV4-3	.	14	TRBJ2-5	TGCGCCAGCAGCCCGGAGGGACAGGGAGAGACCCAGTACTTC	CASSPEGQGETQYF
.	TRBV5-1	.	14	TRBJ2-3	TGCGCCAGCAGCCCACTAGCCCCCACAGATACGCAGTATTTT	CASSPLAPTDTQYF
TRBD1	TRBV19	.	13	TRBJ1-5	TGTGCCAGTAGCGCGGGACAGGGGCAGCCCCAGCATTTT	CASSAGQGQPQHF
.	TRBV11-3	.	13	TRBJ2-3	TGTGCCAGCAGCGCGGGGGCCGCAGATACGCAGTATTTT	CASSAGAADTQYF
TRBD2	TRBV10-3	.	16	TRBJ2-1	TGTGCCATCAGTGACCCGGGACTAGCGGTTTACAATGAGCAGTTCTTC	CAISDPGLAVYNEQFF
.	TRBV7-2	.	14	TRBJ1-5	TGTGCCAGCGGAGGGGAGGGTGGCAATCAGCCCCAGCATTTT	CASGGEGGNQPQHF
.	TRBV28	.	13	TRBJ2-7	TGTGCCAGCAACGTTCGGTCTCGCTACGAGCAGTACTTC	CASNVRSRYEQYF
.	TRBV19	few	12	TRBJ1-5	TGTGCCAGTAATGAACATTATCAGCCCCAGCATTTT	CASNEHYQPQHF
.	TRBV6-5	.	14	TRBJ1-1	TGTGCCAGCCGATCCCGGTTCGTAGGGACTGAAGCTTTCTTT	CASRSRFVGTEAFF
.	TRBV18	.	16	TRBJ2-2	TGTGCCAGCTCACCACCGTCATCCAGAGACACCGGGGAGCTGTTTTTT	CASSPPSSRDTGELFF
TRBD2	TRBV11-2	.	17	TRBJ2-1	TGTGCCAGCAGCTTAGAAGCGGGAGGGGGCTCCTACAATGAGCAGTTCTTC	CASSLEAGGGSYNEQFF
.	TRBV6-1	once	16	TRBJ1-5	TGTGCCAGCAGTGAAAGGTGGACCTGGAGCAATCAGCCCCAGCATTTT	CASSERWTWSNQPQHF
TRBD1	TRBV14	.	15	TRBJ2-5	TGTGCCAGCAGCCAGGGGACAGGCGGAATTGAGACCCAGTACTTC	CASSQGTGGIETQYF
.	TRBV10-1	.	13	TRBJ1-1	TGCGCCAGCAGTAAAGGGATGAACACTGAAGCTTTCTTT	CASSKGMNTEAFF
.	TRBV9	.	16	TRBJ1-2	TGTGCCAGCAGTCGAGGTGGCGGCAGCCTTAACTATGGCTACACCTTC	CASSRGGGSLNYGYTF
TRBD2	TRBV27	.	19	TRBJ2-5	TGTGCCAGCAGTTCGGGCCTCGGATCTAGCGGGAGCGCTTGGGAGACCCAGTACTTC	CASSSGLGSSGSAWETQYF
.	TRBV7-2	.	18	TRBJ1-2	TGTGCCAGCAGCTTCCTTGTTTTGACAGTTCTTATCCCCTATGGCTACACCTTC	CASSFLVLTVLIPYGYTF
.	TRBV5-4	.	15	TRBJ1-2	TGTGCCAGCAGCTTGCTTGGCAGAGCTAACTATGGCTACACCTTC	CASSLLGRANYGYTF
TRBD1	TRBV6-5	.	13	TRBJ1-2	TGTGCCAGCAGTCGGACAGGCTTTTATGGCTACACCTTC	CASSRTGFYGYTF
.	TRBV3-1/TRBV3-2	.	14	TRBJ1-5	TGTGCCAGCAGCCAAGTGACAGGAGGTCAGCCCCAGCATTTT	CASSQVTGGQPQHF
.	TRBV28	.	11	TRBJ1-1	TGTGCCAGCAGTCCGAACACTGAAGCTTTCTTT	CASSPNTEAFF
TRBD2	TRBV5-4	.	16	TRBJ2-2	TGTGCCAGCAGCTGGACTAGCGGGACTAACACCGGGGAGCTGTTTTTT	CASSWTSGTNTGELFF
.	TRBV28	.	13	TRBJ1-2	TGTGCCACCCTCGGGGGCGGGGGAGAAGGCTACACCTTC	CATLGGGGEGYTF
TRBD1	TRBV28	.	14	TRBJ2-3	TGTGCCACTATCGACAGGGGGGTTCCAGATACGCAGTATTTT	CATIDRGVPDTQYF
.	TRBV30	few	11	TRBJ2-7	TGTGCCTGGAGTGTAGCGGCGGCGCAGTACTTC	CAWSVAAAQYF
TRBD1	TRBV28	.	13	TRBJ2-5	TGTGCCAGCTGCACCGGGACAGGGGAGACCCAGTACTTC	CASCTGTGETQYF
TRBD2	TRBV6-4	.	14	TRBJ2-3	TGTGCCAGCAGTGACAGGTCTAGCGGGGATACGCAGTATTTT	CASSDRSSGDTQYF
.	TRBV10-1	.	13	TRBJ1-4	TGCGCCAGCCAGGACGGCCTAAATGAAAAACTGTTTTTT	CASQDGLNEKLFF
.	TRBV19	.	12	TRBJ2-1	TGTGCCAGTAGGGGGGTCGGTGGTGAGCAGTTCTTC	CASRGVGGEQFF
.	TRBV2	.	14	TRBJ2-2	TGTGCCAGCGGGCAGACTAGTAACACCGGGGAGCTGTTTTTT	CASGQTSNTGELFF
TRBD2	TRBV7-2	.	17	TRBJ2-1	TGTGCCAGCAGCTTAGCTCCGGGACTAGCGGTTTACAATGAGCAGTTCTTC	CASSLAPGLAVYNEQFF
TRBD1	TRBV19	.	14	TRBJ1-2	TGTGCCAGTAGTTTGGACAGGGTGGACTATGGCTACACCTTC	CASSLDRVDYGYTF
.	TRBV4-3	.	17	TRBJ2-1	TGCGCCAGCAGCCAAGATACTGTCGCGCGCGGGGGCACAGAGCAGTTCTTC	CASSQDTVARGGTEQFF
TRBD1	TRBV5-8	.	17	TRBJ1-5	TGTGCCAGCAGCTTGACGACAGGGGGTTATAGCAATCAGCCCCAGCATTTT	CASSLTTGGYSNQPQHF
TRBD1	TRBV28	once	15	TRBJ2-5	TGTGCCAGCAGTTCCCGACAGGGACACCAAGAGACCCAGTACTTC	CASSSRQGHQETQYF
TRBD2	TRBV6-2/TRBV6-3	.	15	TRBJ2-7	TGTGCCAGCAGTAACGGACTAGCGGCTAATTACGAGCAGTACTTC	CASSNGLAANYEQYF
TRBD1	TRBV5-4	.	15	TRBJ2-1	TGTGCCAGCAGCGGGGGGCAGGGGGCACAGAATGAGCAGTTCTTC	CASSGGQGAQNEQFF
.	TRBV28	.	14	TRBJ1-1	TGTGCCACCGTTGAAACGACGGGGTACACTGAAGCTTTCTTT	CATVETTGYTEAFF
TRBD1	TRBV19	.	14	TRBJ1-2	TGTGCCAGTAGACCGAAAGGGGGCTCAAAAGGCTACACCTTC	CASRPKGGSKGYTF
.	TRBV27	.	15	TRBJ2-5	TGTGCCAGCAGTCTACGGACGGGGTCCCCAGAGACCCAGTACTTC	CASSLRTGSPETQYF